The 27 T cell receptor beta chains in this list originate from one sample, sequenced in a study of regulatory T cells in long-lasting Graves disease. Noted time point: newly diagnosed GD, antithyroid drugs for less than 3 months. Extracted RNA from PBMCs served as the source of the TCR library. Sequencing libraries for TCR beta were prepared with iRepertoire HTBI primers and Arm-PCR of CDR3 regions. TCRdb itself ran the multiplex PCR reads through MiXCR, one entry per CDR3 protein. Of approximately 540,000 distinct CDR3 sequences in the sample, approximately 12% are singletons; the top ten hold almost 9%. The same data also contributed to another study, on T cells in Graves' hyperthyroidism and ophthalmopathy.

This specimen was peripheral blood mononuclear cells (PBMCs), taken at new diagnosis, from a patient treated with antithyroid drugs. Receptors originate from a woman aged 25-40 years with Graves disease.

This chain uses TRBV5-1 with TRBJ2-1; 12 bases agree with TRBD2. Germline CDR1 is SGHRS and CDR2 is YFSETQ. Trimming took 4 bases from V and 5 from J; bases not matched to a gene: 10. The CDR3 extends over 17 amino acids. CDR3 nucleotides: TGCGCCAGCAGCCTTCTAGCGGGAGGGCCGGGGAACAATGAGCAGTTCTTC. Its protein is CASSLLAGGPGNNEQFF.

The chain couples TRBV4-1 to TRBJ1-5; a weak D match, TRBD1 (5 bases). The CDR3 runs to 15 residues. CDR1 and CDR2 (germline): MGHRA, YSYEKL. V was trimmed by 0 bases and J by 0 bases, leaving 6 bases between them. This CDR3 reads CASSQEQVSNQPQHF. DNA for the CDR3: TGCGCCAGCAGCCAAGAACAGGTTAGCAATCAGCCCCAGCATTTT.

This clonotype was picked up many times. The V gene is TRBV29-1, the J gene TRBJ2-1, with D maybe TRBD2 (6 bases). Trimming removed 7 bases at V and 3 bases at J, with 7 bases between. The germline V gene has CDR1 SQVTM and CDR2 ANQGSEA. This CDR3 spans 11 amino acids. The CDR3 is CSAGSYNEQFF. In DNA, the CDR3 is TGCAGCGCCGGGAGCTACAATGAGCAGTTCTTC.

A few counts support this clonotype. The chain joins TRBV29-1 to TRBJ2-4; TRBD1 aligns across 8 bases. CDR3 length equals 14 residues. V lost 5 bases, J lost 4 bases, and 7 bases stayed unmatched. The V gene's germline CDR1 is SQVTM and CDR2 ANQGSEA. The CDR3 region has the DNA TGCAGCGTTACGGACAGGGTAGGGAAAAACATTCAGTACTTC. It yields the protein CSVTDRVGKNIQYF.

V usage is TRBV20-1 and J usage is TRBJ2-7, with D tentatively TRBD1 (5 bases). Germline CDR1 is DFQATT and CDR2 is SNEGSKA (reference sequence). The CDR3 loop spans 13 amino acids. Trimming removed 2 bases at V and 3 bases at J, with 11 bases between. The DNA of the CDR3 is TGCAGTGCTAGATCCGGACACCTCTACGAGCAGTACTTC. Its translation is CSARSGHLYEQYF.

This chain links TRBV5-6 with TRBJ1-2, with a weak D call TRBD1 (6 bases). Germline assignment: CDR1 SGHDT and CDR2 YYEEEE. There are 14 residues in the CDR3. Trimming took off 0 bases at V and 6 bases at J, with 12 bases between the two ends. The CDR3 here is CASSLVGQKNGYTF. CDR3 nucleotides: TGTGCCAGCAGCTTGGTGGGACAAAAGAATGGCTACACCTTC. The variable domain in full, completed from reference TRBV5-6 and TRBJ1-2, reads DAGVTQSPTHLIKTRGQQVTLRCSPKSGHDTVSWYQQALGQGPQFIFQYYEEEERQRGNFPDRFSGHQFPNYSSELNVNALLLGDSALYLCASSLVGQKNGYTFGSGTRLTVV.

This clonotype was seen ten or more times. The chain joins TRBV13 to TRBJ1-2; TRBD1 is a possible D gene (6 bases). The germline V and J ends were trimmed by 0 bases and 6 bases, with 14 bases remaining between them. The CDR3 has 15 amino acids. In germline, CDR1 is PRHDT, CDR2 FYEKMQ (reference sequence). CDR3 protein: CASSLGSGTPDGYTF. In DNA form, the CDR3 reads TGTGCCAGCAGCTTAGGATCGGGGACACCTGATGGCTACACCTTC.

Only a few counts were recorded for this clonotype. The chain carries TRBV18 and TRBJ1-1; tentatively, D is TRBD1 (6 bases). This CDR3 is built from 15 residues. V was cut by 3 bases and J by 8 bases, with 19 bases left in between. CDR1 is KGHSH and CDR2 is LQKENI in the germline V gene. Here the CDR3 reads CASSPSIQGLGEAFF. The CDR3 DNA is TGTGCCAGCTCACCGTCCATCCAGGGGTTGGGAGAAGCTTTCTTT.

This clonotype was seen ten or more times. The V and J genes are TRBV18 and TRBJ2-7, with D possibly TRBD1 on 6 matching bases. Trimming removed 4 bases at V and 2 bases at J, with 12 bases between. CDR1 and CDR2 (germline): KGHSH, LQKENI. The length of the CDR3 is 14 residues. The CDR3 nucleotides are TGTGCCAGCTCACTGAGGACAGTACCCTACGAGCAGTACTTC. Translation gives CASSLRTVPYEQYF.

This clonotype was detected ten times or more. The chain carries TRBV7-2 and TRBJ1-1; D remains ambiguous. The germline gives CDR1 SGHTA, CDR2 FQGNSA. The CDR3 runs 13 residues. V was clipped by 4 bases and J by 1 base, with 7 bases between them. The CDR3 loop reads CASSYTKNTEAFF. The DNA of the CDR3 is TGTGCCAGCAGCTACACAAAGAACACTGAAGCTTTCTTT.

This clonotype was observed a handful of times. A much larger clone differs from this one at a single base, so this may be a read error. The chain has TRBV27 and TRBJ2-7; D is unresolved. CDR3 size: 15 residues. Germline V gene sequence: CDR1 MNHEY, CDR2 SMNVEV (reference sequence). The CDR3 DNA reads as TGTGCCAGCAGTTTCAGGACCTACAGCTCCTGCGAGCAGTACTTC. This codes for CASSFRTYSSCEQYF.

This clonotype was counted many times. The chain couples TRBV18 to TRBJ2-1; TRBD2 matches at 16 bases. Germline trimming cut 5 bases from V and 13 bases from J; bases unmatched to any gene: 8. There are 15 residues in the CDR3. The germline CDR1 and CDR2 sequences are KGHSH and LQKENI. The CDR3: CASSTGLAGGPHQFF. The CDR3 DNA reads TGTGCCAGCTCAACGGGACTAGCGGGAGGGCCCCACCAGTTCTTC.

This clonotype was detected ten times or more. The genes are TRBV28 and TRBJ1-2, with a tentative D call TRBD1 (6 bases). CDR3 length equals 16 residues. Germline CDR1 is MDHEN and CDR2 is SYDVKM. The germline V and J ends were trimmed by 8 bases and 3 bases, with 22 bases remaining between them. The CDR3 DNA is TGTGCCAGCGGGATTTCATGGGGGGCAGTGTACTATGGCTACACCTTC. Amino acids: CASGISWGAVYYGYTF.

The CDR3: CASRLTGTAEAFF. The CDR3 nucleotides are TGTGCCAGTAGGCTCACAGGGACCGCTGAAGCTTTCTTT. The chain uses TRBV19 and TRBJ1-1, with D possibly TRBD1 on 6 matching bases. Germline values: CDR1 LNHDA, CDR2 SQIVND (reference sequence). The CDR3 has 13 amino acids. V was trimmed by 6 bases and J by 6 bases, leaving 14 bases between them.

With respect to this clonotype: This may stem from a read error, because a much larger clone lies one nucleotide away. The chain is built from TRBV6-2 or TRBV6-3 and TRBJ2-5; D possibly corresponds to TRBD2 (6 bases). The CDR3 is 14 amino acids. CDR1 is MNHEY, CDR2 SVGEGT, per germline. In DNA, the CDR3 is TGTGTCAGCAGTAGTCTGGGGGGACTGTGGACCCAGTACTTC. It is translated as CVSSSLGGLWTQYF.

This clonotype was seen ten or more times. The chain recombines TRBV30 with TRBJ2-3, with a tentative D call TRBD2 (6 bases). This CDR3 comprises 12 residues. CDR1 and CDR2 (germline): GTSNPN, SVGIG (reference sequence). V dropped 3 bases and J dropped 3 bases, with 7 bases sitting between them. The CDR3 spells CAWRGGTDTQYF. CDR3 DNA sequence: TGTGCCTGGAGAGGAGGGACAGATACGCAGTATTTT.

This clonotype was seen repeatedly, ten times or more. V is TRBV18 and J is TRBJ2-7; possibly TRBD2 for D (6 bases). In germline, CDR1 is KGHSH, CDR2 LQKENI. The CDR3 runs to 14 residues. V was shortened by 4 bases and J by 6 bases, with 16 bases between the two germline ends. The CDR3, as DNA: TGTGCCAGCTCACTCATTCAAGGGGACTCCGAGCAGTACTTC. It specifies CASSLIQGDSEQYF.

The rearrangement joins TRBV20-1 to TRBJ2-2; 9 positions match TRBD1. The CDR3 has 13 amino acids. Looked up from germline, CDR1 is DFQATT and CDR2 is SNEGSKA (reference sequence). CDR3 sequence: CSTRDRVGGELFF. The CDR3 bases are TGCAGCACCAGGGACAGGGTGGGCGGGGAGCTGTTTTTT.

This clonotype has ten or more counts. The chain has TRBV28 and TRBJ2-3; no reliable D call. V lost 0 bases, J lost 6 bases, and 10 bases lay in between. Germline assignment: CDR1 MDHEN and CDR2 SYDVKM. CDR3 length equals 14 residues. In DNA, the CDR3 is TGTGCCAGCAGTTTATGGTCCCTGACTGATACGCAGTATTTT. This translates into CASSLWSLTDTQYF.

In its sample, this clonotype was seen a few times. The V call is TRBV7-2, the J call TRBJ2-1; TRBD1 matches at 7 bases. The CDR3 contains 15 residues. From germline, CDR1 is SGHTA and CDR2 FQGNSA. The V and J ends lost 5 bases and 10 bases, in that order; junction bases with no gene match: 14. CDR3 DNA: TGTGCCAGCAGCCCCGGACAGGAGCCCTCCTACGAGCAGTTCTTC. It encodes CASSPGQEPSYEQFF.

This sequence joins TRBV11-2 and TRBJ2-2, with 9 bases aligning to TRBD2. CDR1 and CDR2 (germline): SGHAT, FQNNGV. The CDR3 runs 20 residues. Trimming at V came to 0 bases and at J to 3 bases, leaving 14 bases not matched to a gene. CDR3 DNA: TGTGCCAGCAGCTTAGATATGTTTGCGGGAGGGCCCTTTGACACCGGGGAGCTGTTTTTT. It is translated as CASSLDMFAGGPFDTGELFF.

This clonotype was observed a handful of times. J is TRBJ2-1 and V is TRBV6-5; 11 nucleotides agree with TRBD2. The germline gives CDR1 MNHEY, CDR2 SVGAGI. CDR3 length: 14 amino acids. Germline trimming cut 2 bases from V and 9 bases from J; bases unmatched to any gene: 3. The CDR3 loop reads CASSYPGLAGEQFF. CDR3 DNA: TGTGCCAGCAGTTACCCAGGACTAGCGGGTGAGCAGTTCTTC.

The chain employs TRBV28 and TRBJ1-1; D might be TRBD1 (6 bases). The CDR3 spans 11 residues. Trimming shortened V by 5 bases and J by 9 bases, and 10 bases separated the two germline ends. The germline V gene encodes CDR1 MDHEN and CDR2 SYDVKM. The CDR3 sequence: CASSRTAKAFF. DNA for the CDR3: TGTGCCAGCAGTCGGACAGCCAAAGCTTTCTTT.

This clonotype showed up many times. This chain uses TRBV13 with TRBJ1-4; TRBD1 matches at 8 bases. Losses at the gene ends were 8 bases for V and 7 bases for J; bases not matched to a gene: 9. Germline CDR1 is PRHDT and CDR2 is FYEKMQ (reference sequence). This CDR3 has 14 residues. The CDR3 sequence: CASGTGGRFEKLFF. The DNA for the CDR3 is TGTGCCAGCGGTACAGGGGGTAGGTTTGAAAAACTGTTTTTT.

The CDR3 sequence: CSVGTGGQGAYEQYF. In DNA, the CDR3 is TGCAGCGTTGGCACCGGAGGACAGGGGGCTTACGAGCAGTACTTC. The rearrangement links TRBV29-1 to TRBJ2-7; TRBD1 matches 11 bases. Trimming at V came to 4 bases and at J to 4 bases, leaving 9 bases not matched to a gene. CDR3 size: 15 residues. Germline V gives CDR1 SQVTM, CDR2 ANQGSEA.

In its sample, this clonotype was seen many times. J is TRBJ1-2 and V is TRBV12-3 or TRBV12-4; D might be TRBD1 (6 bases). There are 11 residues in the CDR3. V was pared by 6 bases and J by 8 bases, with 10 bases between. The CDR3 DNA is TGTGCCAGCAGCGACAGGTTCGGCTACACCTTC. Protein sequence: CASSDRFGYTF.

This clonotype occurred many times. V is TRBV3-1 and J is TRBJ2-1, with TRBD2 identical over 9 bases. Germline V lookup: CDR1 LGHDT, CDR2 YNNKEL (reference sequence). V was clipped by 1 base and J by 9 bases; unmatched bases: 7. This CDR3 spans 15 amino acids. The CDR3 DNA reads TGTGCCAGCAGCCAAGTAGCGGGAGTAAGGCTTGAGCAGTTCTTC. Protein sequence: CASSQVAGVRLEQFF.